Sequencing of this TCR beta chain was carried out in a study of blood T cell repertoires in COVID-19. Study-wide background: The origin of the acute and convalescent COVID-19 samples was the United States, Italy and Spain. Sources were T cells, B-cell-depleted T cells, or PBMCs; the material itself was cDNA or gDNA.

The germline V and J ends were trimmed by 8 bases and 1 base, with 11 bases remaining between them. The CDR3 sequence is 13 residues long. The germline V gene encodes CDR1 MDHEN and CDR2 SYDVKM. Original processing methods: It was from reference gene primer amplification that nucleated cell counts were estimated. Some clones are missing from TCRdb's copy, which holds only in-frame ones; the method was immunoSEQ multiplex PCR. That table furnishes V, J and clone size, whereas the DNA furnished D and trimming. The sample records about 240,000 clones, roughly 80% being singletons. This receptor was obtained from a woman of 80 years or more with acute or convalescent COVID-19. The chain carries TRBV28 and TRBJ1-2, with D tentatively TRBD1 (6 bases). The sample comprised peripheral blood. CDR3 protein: CASYAGVNYGYTF. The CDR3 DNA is TGTGCCAGCTACGCAGGGGTTAACTATGGCTACACCTTC.